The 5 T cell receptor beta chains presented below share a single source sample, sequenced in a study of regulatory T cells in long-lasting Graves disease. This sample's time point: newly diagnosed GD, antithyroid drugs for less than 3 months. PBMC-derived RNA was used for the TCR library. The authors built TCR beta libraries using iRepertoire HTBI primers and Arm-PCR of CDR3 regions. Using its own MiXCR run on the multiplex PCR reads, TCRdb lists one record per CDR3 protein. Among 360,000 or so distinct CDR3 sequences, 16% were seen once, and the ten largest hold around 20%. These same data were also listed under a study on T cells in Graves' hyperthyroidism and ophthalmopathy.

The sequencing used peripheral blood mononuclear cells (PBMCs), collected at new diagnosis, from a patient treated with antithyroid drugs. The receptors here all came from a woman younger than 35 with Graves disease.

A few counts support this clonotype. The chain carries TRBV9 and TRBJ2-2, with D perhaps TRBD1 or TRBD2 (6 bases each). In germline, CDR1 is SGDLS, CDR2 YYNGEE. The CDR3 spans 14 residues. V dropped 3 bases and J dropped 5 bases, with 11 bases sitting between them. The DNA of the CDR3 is TGTGCCAGCAGCGGGAGGGGGGATACCGGGGAGCTGTTTTTT. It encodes CASSGRGDTGELFF.

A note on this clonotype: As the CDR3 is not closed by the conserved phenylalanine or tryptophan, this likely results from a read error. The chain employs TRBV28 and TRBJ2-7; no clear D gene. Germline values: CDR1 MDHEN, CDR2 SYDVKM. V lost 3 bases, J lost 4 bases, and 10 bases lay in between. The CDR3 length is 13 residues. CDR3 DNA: TGTGCCAGCAGTTTGCACAGAATATACGAGCAGTACCTC. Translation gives CASSLHRIYEQYL.

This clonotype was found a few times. The CDR3 loop is CSVGWTGELFF. CDR3 nucleotides: TGCAGCGTTGGGTGGACCGGGGAGCTGTTTTTT. The chain carries TRBV29-1 and TRBJ2-2; D is unresolved. The V gene lost 4 bases and the J gene lost 5 bases, with 5 bases spanning the gap. The CDR3 has 11 residues. Germline CDR1 SQVTM, CDR2 ANQGSEA.

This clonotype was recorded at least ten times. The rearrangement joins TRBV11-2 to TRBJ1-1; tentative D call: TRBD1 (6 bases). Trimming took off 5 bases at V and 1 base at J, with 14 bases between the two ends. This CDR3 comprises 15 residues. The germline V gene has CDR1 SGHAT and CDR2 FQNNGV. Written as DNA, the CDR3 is TGTGCCAGCAGCCCGCCATTCAGGGGGAACACTGAAGCTTTCTTT. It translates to CASSPPFRGNTEAFF.

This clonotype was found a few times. The CDR3 region has the DNA TGTGCCAGCAGTGGGAACAGGGGAGAGACCCAGTACTTC. Residues: CASSGNRGETQYF. The chain recombines TRBV6-1 with TRBJ2-5; 7 bases are shared with TRBD1. The CDR3 has 13 residues. After removal of 4 bases from V and 4 bases from J, the junction contained 3 bases not matched to a gene. The V gene's germline CDR1 is MNHNS and CDR2 SASEGT.